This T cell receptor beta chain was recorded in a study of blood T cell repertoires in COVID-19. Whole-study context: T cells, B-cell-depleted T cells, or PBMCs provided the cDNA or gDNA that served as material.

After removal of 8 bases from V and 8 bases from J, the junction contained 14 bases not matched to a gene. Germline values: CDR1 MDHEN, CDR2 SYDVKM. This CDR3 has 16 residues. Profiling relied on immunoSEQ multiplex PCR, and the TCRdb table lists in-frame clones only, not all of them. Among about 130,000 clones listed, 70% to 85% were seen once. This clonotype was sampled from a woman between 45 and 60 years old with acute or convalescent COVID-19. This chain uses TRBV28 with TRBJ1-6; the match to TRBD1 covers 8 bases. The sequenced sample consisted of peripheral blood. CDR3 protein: CASGTHRTGSDSPLHF. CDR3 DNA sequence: TGTGCCAGCGGCACCCATCGGACAGGGAGTGATTCACCCCTCCACTTT.